The 11 T cell receptor beta chains given below trace back to one sample, sequenced in a study of beta chain features in type 1 diabetes. Sequenced material consisted of expressed TCRB transcripts (all of the isolated RNA was reverse transcribed). This table comes from immunoSEQ multiplex PCR, and its TCRdb copy is limited to in-frame clones, with some not included. Altogether 150,000 to 160,000 clones are present, approximately 12% being singletons, with the ten largest covering roughly 2%. Sequencing was carried out using central memory CD4+ T cells from blood. These receptors were collected from a man between 18 and 35 years old in good health.

V is TRBV28 and J is TRBJ2-3; D perhaps matches TRBD2 (5 bases). The CDR3 is 16 amino acids. Trimming shortened V by 1 base and J by 4 bases, and 15 bases separated the two germline ends. Germline values: CDR1 MDHEN, CDR2 SYDVKM. The CDR3 loop reads CASSLSSRRRPDTQYF. The CDR3 DNA sequence: TGTGCCAGCAGTTTATCCTCGAGAAGGAGGCCAGATACGCAGTATTTT.

This chain connects TRBV30 to TRBJ1-1; D may be TRBD1 (5 bases). The CDR3 length is 16 residues. Trimming took off 2 bases at V and 6 bases at J, with 22 bases between the two ends. In germline, CDR1 is GTSNPN, CDR2 SVGIG (reference sequence). The CDR3 region is CAWSRGTGVSRAEAFF. CDR3 nucleotide sequence: TGTGCCTGGAGTAGGGGAACAGGAGTGAGCAGGGCTGAAGCTTTCTTT.

A few counts support this clone. J is TRBJ2-3 and V is TRBV19, with 8 bases fitting TRBD1. This CDR3 contains 15 residues. The V and J ends lost 6 bases and 0 bases, in that order; junction bases with no gene match: 5. Germline V lookup: CDR1 LNHDA, CDR2 SQIVND (reference sequence). CDR3 in DNA: TGTGCCAGTAGAGATGGGACAGGTAGCACAGATACGCAGTATTTT. The encoded protein is CASRDGTGSTDTQYF. Variable domain in full (rest from reference TRBV19 and TRBJ2-3): DGGITQSPKYLFRKEGQNVTLSCEQNLNHDAMYWYRQDPGQGLRLIYYSQIVNDFQKGDIAEGYSVSREKKESFPLTVTSAQKNPTAFYLCASRDGTGSTDTQYFGPGTRLTVL.

The genes are TRBV9 and TRBJ2-7; D not resolved. V lost 4 bases and J lost 1, with 15 bases in between. The CDR3 runs 15 residues. Germline values: CDR1 SGDLS, CDR2 YYNGEE. The CDR3 DNA sequence: TGTGCCAGCAGCATGGACCCTGAAAAGTCCTACGAGCAGTACTTC. As protein: CASSMDPEKSYEQYF. The full variable domain, its missing parts supplied by reference TRBV9 and TRBJ2-7, is DSGVTQTPKHLITATGQRVTLRCSPRSGDLSVYWYQQSLDQGLQFLIQYYNGEERAKGNILERFSAQQFPDLHSELNLSSLELGDSALYFCASSMDPEKSYEQYFGPGTRLTVT.

With regard to this clone: Other nucleotide sequences in the sample specify the same CDR3. V and J are TRBV6-5 and TRBJ1-5; tentatively, D is TRBD1 (5 bases). Germline V gene lookup returns CDR1 MNHEY and CDR2 SVGAGI. This CDR3 is built from 14 residues. V was trimmed by 5 bases and J by 4 bases, leaving 12 bases between them. The DNA of the CDR3 is TGTGCCAGCAGTCCGCGGGGGAGGAATCAGCCCCAGCATTTT. It encodes CASSPRGRNQPQHF.

There are a few counts of this clone. The CDR3 sequence is CASSFSGPGNSPLHF. CDR3 in DNA: TGTGCCAGCAGCTTCTCAGGGCCGGGTAATTCACCCCTCCACTTT. This chain uses TRBV11-3 with TRBJ1-6, with D perhaps TRBD1 (5 bases). From germline, CDR1 is SGHNT and CDR2 YENEEA. The V gene lost 3 bases and the J gene lost 6 bases, with 12 bases spanning the gap. This CDR3 has 15 amino acids. The whole variable domain, remainder taken from reference TRBV11-3 and TRBJ1-6, is EAGVVQSPRYKIIEKKQPVAFWCNPISGHNTLYWYLQNLGQGPELLIRYENEEAVDDSQLPKDRFSAERLKGVDSTLKIQPAELGDSAVYLCASSFSGPGNSPLHFGNGTRLTVT.

This clone was seen more than once but under ten times. The chain employs TRBV7-2 and TRBJ2-3, with D unresolved. The CDR3 contains 14 residues. Germline V gives CDR1 SGHTA, CDR2 FQGNSA. V dropped 3 bases and J dropped 2 bases, with 9 bases sitting between them. CDR3 bases: TGTGCCAGCAGCTTGGATCAGCTCACAGATACGCAGTATTTT. This sequence encodes CASSLDQLTDTQYF.

V usage is TRBV9 and J usage is TRBJ1-1; D is uncertain. The CDR3 runs to 15 residues. The V end lost 4 bases, the J end lost 5 bases, and 18 bases lay between the germline ends. Germline V lookup: CDR1 SGDLS, CDR2 YYNGEE. The CDR3 loop is CASSTQDALGTEAFF. The CDR3 nucleotides are TGTGCCAGCAGCACCCAGGACGCGCTGGGTACTGAAGCTTTCTTT. The full variable domain, its missing parts supplied by reference TRBV9 and TRBJ1-1, is DSGVTQTPKHLITATGQRVTLRCSPRSGDLSVYWYQQSLDQGLQFLIQYYNGEERAKGNILERFSAQQFPDLHSELNLSSLELGDSALYFCASSTQDALGTEAFFGQGTRLTVV.

This clone was counted many times. V is TRBV7-2 and J is TRBJ2-3; TRBD2 matches 10 bases. This CDR3 has 15 residues. Germline V gene sequence: CDR1 SGHTA, CDR2 FQGNSA. V was pared by 1 base and J by 6 bases, with 4 bases of the junction left unmatched. CDR3: CASSLGLAGVDTQYF. CDR3 nucleotides: TGTGCCAGCAGCTTAGGTCTAGCGGGGGTTGATACGCAGTATTTT.

This chain connects TRBV25-1 to TRBJ2-7; maybe TRBD1 (5 bases). Germline CDR1 reads MGHDK; CDR2 reads SYGVNS. V dropped 4 bases and J dropped 12 bases, with 19 bases sitting between them. The CDR3 sequence is 13 residues long. CDR3 protein: CASSVNGAYRWYF. The DNA of the CDR3 is TGTGCCAGCAGTGTTAATGGGGCTTACCGTTGGTACTTC.

The rearrangement joins TRBV5-4 to TRBJ2-5; D gene uncertain. The CDR3 has 14 residues. Germline CDR1 is SGHNT and CDR2 is YYREEE (reference sequence). Trimming cost V 0 bases and J 5 bases, with 11 bases left between them. Written as DNA, the CDR3 is TGTGCCAGCAGCTTGGCTGGACGTATTGAGACCCAGTACTTC. Translating gives CASSLAGRIETQYF.